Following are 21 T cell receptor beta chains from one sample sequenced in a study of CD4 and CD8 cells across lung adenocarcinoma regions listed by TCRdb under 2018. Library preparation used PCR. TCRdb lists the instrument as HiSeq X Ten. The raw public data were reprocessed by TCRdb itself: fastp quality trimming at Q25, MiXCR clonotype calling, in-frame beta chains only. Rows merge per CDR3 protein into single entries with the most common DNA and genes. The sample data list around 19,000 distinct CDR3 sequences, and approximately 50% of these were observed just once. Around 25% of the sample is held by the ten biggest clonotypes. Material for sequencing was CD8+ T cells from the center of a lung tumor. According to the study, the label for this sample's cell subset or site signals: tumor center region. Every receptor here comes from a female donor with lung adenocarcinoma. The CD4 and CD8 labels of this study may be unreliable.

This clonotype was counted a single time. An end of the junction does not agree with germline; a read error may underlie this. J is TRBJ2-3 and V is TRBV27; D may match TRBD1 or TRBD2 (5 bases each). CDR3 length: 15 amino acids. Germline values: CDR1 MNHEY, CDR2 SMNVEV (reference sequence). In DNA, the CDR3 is TGTGCCAGCAGTCCGGACGGGGCCGTCACAGAGACGCAGTATTTC. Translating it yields CASSPDGAVTETQYF.

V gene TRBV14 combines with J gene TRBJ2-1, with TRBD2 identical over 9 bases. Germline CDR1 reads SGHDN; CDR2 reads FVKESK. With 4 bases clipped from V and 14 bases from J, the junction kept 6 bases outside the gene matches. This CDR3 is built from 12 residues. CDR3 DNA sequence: TGTGCCAGCAGCCCCGCGCGGGGGGGAGAGTTCTTC. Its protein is CASSPARGGEFF.

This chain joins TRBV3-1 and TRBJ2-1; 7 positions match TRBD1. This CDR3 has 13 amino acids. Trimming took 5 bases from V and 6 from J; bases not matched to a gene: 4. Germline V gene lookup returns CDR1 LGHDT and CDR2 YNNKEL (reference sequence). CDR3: CASSTRDSNEQFF. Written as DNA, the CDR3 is TGTGCCAGCAGCACTCGGGACAGCAATGAGCAGTTCTTC.

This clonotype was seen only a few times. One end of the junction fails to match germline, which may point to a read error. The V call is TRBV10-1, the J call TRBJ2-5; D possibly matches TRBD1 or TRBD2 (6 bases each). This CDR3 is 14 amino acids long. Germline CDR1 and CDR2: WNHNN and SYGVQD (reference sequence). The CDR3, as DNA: TGCGCGGGCAAGGGGGGCCGAGACCAAGATACCCAGTATTTC. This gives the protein CAGKGGRDQDTQYF.

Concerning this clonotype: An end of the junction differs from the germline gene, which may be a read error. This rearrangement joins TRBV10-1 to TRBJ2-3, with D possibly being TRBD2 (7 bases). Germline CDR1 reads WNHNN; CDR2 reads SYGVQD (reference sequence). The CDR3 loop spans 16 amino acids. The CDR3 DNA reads TGCGCCAGCGGTGGGACCCGGGGGGCAGTCACAGATACCCAGTATTTC. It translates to CASGGTRGAVTDTQYF.

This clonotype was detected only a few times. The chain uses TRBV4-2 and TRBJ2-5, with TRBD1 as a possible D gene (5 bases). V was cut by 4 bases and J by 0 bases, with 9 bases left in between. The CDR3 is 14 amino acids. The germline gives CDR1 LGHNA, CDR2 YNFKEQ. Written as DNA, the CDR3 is TGTGCCAGCAGCCGCCCAGGGAACCAAGAGACCCAGTACTTC. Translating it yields CASSRPGNQETQYF.

CDR3 sequence: CASSFGGDSYNEQFF. CDR3 nucleotide sequence: TGTGCCAGCAGTTTCGGGGGAGACAGCTACAATGAGCAGTTCTTC. The chain uses TRBV12-3 or TRBV12-4 and TRBJ2-1; D perhaps matches TRBD2 (6 bases). The CDR3 runs 15 residues. Trimming removed 3 bases at V and 3 bases at J, with 12 bases between.

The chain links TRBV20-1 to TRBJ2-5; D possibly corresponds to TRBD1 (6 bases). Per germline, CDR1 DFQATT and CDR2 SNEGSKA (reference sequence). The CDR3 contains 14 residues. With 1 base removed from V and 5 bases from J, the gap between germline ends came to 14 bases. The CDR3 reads CSARGGRGIETQYF. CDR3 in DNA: TGCAGTGCTAGAGGTGGCAGGGGCATTGAGACCCAGTACTTC.

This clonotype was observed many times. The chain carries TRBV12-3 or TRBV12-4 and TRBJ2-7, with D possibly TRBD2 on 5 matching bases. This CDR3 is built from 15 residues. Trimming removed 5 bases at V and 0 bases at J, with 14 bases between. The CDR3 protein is CASSPSDSSSYEQYF. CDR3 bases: TGTGCCAGCAGTCCATCGGACTCGAGCTCCTACGAGCAGTACTTC.

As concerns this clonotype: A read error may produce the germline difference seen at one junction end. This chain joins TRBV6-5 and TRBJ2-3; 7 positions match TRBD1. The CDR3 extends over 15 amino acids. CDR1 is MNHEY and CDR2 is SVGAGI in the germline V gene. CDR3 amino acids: CASSYGHRGKNTQYF. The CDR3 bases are TGTGCCAGCAGTTACGGGCACAGGGGAAAAAATACGCAGTACTTT.

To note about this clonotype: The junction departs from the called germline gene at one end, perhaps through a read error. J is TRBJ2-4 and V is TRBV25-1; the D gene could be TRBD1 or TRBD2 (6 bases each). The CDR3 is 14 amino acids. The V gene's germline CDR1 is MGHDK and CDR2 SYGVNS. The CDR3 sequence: CAGRGLGAKNIQYF. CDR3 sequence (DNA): TGTGCCGGCAGGGGACTGGGAGCCAAAAACATTCAGTACTTC.

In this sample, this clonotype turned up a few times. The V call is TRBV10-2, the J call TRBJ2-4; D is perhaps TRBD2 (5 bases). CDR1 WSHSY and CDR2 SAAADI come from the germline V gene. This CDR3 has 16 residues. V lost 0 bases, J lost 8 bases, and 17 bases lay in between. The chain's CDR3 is CASSESTREVADIQYF. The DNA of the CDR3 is TGCGCCAGCAGTGAGTCCACGAGGGAAGTGGCGGACATTCAGTACTTC.

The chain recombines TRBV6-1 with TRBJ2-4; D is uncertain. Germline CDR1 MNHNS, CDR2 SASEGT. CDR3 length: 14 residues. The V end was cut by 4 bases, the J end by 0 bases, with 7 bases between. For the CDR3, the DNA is TGTGCCAGCAGTGTCGTACTAGCCAAAAACATTCAGTACTTC. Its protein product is CASSVVLAKNIQYF.

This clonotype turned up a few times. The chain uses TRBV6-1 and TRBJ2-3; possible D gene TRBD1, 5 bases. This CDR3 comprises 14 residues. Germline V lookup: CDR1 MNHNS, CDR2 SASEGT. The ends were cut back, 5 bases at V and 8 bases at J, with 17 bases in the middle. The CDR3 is CASSLGDGAFTQYF. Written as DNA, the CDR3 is TGTGCCAGCAGTCTCGGCGATGGGGCCTTTACGCAGTATTTT.

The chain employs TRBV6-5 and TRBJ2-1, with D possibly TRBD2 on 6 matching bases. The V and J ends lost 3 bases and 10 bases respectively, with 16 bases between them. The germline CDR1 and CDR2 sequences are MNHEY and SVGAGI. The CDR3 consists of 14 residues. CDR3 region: CASSYKVAGWEQFF. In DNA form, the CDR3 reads TGTGCCAGCAGTTATAAGGTTGCGGGATGGGAGCAGTTCTTC.

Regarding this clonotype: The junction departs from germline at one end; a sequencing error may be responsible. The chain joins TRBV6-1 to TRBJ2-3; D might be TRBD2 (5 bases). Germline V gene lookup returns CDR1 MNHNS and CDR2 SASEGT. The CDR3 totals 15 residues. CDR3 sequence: CASSELLGATDMQYF. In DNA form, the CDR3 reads TGTGCCAGCAGTGAATTGCTGGGAGCCACAGATATGCAGTATTTC.

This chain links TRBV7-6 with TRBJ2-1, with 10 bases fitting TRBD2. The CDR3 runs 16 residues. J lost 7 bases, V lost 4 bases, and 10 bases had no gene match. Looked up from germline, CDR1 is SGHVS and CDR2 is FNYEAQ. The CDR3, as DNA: TGTGCCAGCAGCTCTAGCGGGAGAGGAAATCCAAATGAGCAGTTCTTC. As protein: CASSSSGRGNPNEQFF.

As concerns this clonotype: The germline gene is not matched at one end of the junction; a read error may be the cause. The CDR3 spells CASRQGVGPKNIQYF. For the CDR3, the DNA is TGTGCCAGCAGGCAGGGGGTAGGACCCAAAAACATTCAGTATTTC. This chain connects TRBV27 to TRBJ2-4; 7 bases agree with TRBD1. Germline V gene lookup returns CDR1 MNHEY and CDR2 SMNVEV (reference sequence). The CDR3 runs to 15 residues.

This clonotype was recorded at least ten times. The CDR3 spells CSATSAGDTQYF. The CDR3 DNA sequence: TGCAGTGCTACCTCGGCGGGAGATACGCAGTATTTT. The chain is built from TRBV20-1 and TRBJ2-3; the D gene is possibly TRBD2 (5 bases). CDR1 is DFQATT, CDR2 SNEGSKA, per germline (reference sequence). This CDR3 contains 12 residues. The ends were cut back, 4 bases at V and 5 bases at J, with 10 bases in the middle.

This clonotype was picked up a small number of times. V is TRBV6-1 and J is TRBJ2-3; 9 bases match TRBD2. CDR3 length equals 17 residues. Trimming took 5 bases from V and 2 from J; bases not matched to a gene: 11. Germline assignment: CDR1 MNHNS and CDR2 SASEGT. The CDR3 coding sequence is TGTGCCAGCAGTACCTCCTCCGGCGGGGGGGCCACAGATACGCAGTATTTT. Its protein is CASSTSSGGGATDTQYF.

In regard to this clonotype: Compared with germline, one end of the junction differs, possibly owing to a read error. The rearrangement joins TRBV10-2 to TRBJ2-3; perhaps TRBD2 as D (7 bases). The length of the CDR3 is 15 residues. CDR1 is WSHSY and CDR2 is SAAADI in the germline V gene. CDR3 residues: CASSSGGRDTDTQYF. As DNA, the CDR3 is TGCGCCAGCAGCTCGGGGGGACGGGACACAGATACGCAGTACTTT.